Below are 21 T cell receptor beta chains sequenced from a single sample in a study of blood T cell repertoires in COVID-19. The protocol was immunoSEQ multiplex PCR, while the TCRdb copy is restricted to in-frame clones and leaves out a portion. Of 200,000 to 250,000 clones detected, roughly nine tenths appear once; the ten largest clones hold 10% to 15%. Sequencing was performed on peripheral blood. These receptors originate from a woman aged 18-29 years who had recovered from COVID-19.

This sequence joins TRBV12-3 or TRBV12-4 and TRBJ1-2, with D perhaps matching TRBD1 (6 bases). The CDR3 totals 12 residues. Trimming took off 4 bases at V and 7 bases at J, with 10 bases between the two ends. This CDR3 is CASSSQQGGYTF. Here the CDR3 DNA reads TGTGCCAGCAGTTCGCAACAGGGTGGCTACACCTTC.

The CDR3 DNA sequence: TGTGCCAGCAGCTTAGGCCTAAACAATGAGCAGTTCTTC. Translation gives CASSLGLNNEQFF. This rearrangement joins TRBV7-2 to TRBJ2-1; D remains ambiguous. V lost 1 base to trimming and J lost 5 bases, with 6 bases between them. Germline V lookup: CDR1 SGHTA, CDR2 FQGNSA. The CDR3 extends over 13 amino acids.

CDR3 amino acids: CASSQEVQADTEAFF. CDR3 sequence (DNA): TGTGCCAGCAGCCAAGAGGTACAGGCGGACACTGAAGCTTTCTTT. The V and J genes are TRBV3-1 (or the pseudogene TRBV3-2) and TRBJ1-1, with TRBD1 as a possible D gene (5 bases). The CDR3 is 15 amino acids. Germline V lookup: CDR1 LGHDT, CDR2 YNNKEL (reference sequence). V shed 0 bases and J shed 3 bases, with 11 bases lying between them.

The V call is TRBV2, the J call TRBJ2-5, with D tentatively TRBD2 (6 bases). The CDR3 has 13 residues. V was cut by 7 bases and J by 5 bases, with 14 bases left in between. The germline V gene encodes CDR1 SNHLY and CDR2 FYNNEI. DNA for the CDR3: TGTGCCAGCAAGGGAACTAGCTCGGAGACCCAGTACTTC. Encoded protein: CASKGTSSETQYF.

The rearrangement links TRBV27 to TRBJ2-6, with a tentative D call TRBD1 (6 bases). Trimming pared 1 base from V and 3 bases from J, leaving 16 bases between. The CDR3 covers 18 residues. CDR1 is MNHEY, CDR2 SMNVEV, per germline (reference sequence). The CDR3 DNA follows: TGTGCCAGCAGTTTATATGCCCCTCCAGGGGTTGGGGCCAACGTCCTGACTTTC. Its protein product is CASSLYAPPGVGANVLTF.

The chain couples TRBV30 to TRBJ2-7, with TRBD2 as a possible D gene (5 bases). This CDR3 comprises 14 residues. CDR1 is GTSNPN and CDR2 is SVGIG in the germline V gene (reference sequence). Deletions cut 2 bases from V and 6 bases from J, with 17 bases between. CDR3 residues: CAWSTTIRTGEQYF. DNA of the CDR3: TGTGCCTGGAGTACGACTATTAGGACGGGCGAGCAGTACTTC.

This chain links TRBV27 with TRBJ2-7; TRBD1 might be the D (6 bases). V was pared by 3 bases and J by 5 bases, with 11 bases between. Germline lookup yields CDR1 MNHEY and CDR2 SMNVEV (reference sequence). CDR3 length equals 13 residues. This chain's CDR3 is CASSFNRVDEQYF. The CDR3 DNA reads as TGTGCCAGCAGTTTCAACAGGGTTGACGAGCAGTACTTC.

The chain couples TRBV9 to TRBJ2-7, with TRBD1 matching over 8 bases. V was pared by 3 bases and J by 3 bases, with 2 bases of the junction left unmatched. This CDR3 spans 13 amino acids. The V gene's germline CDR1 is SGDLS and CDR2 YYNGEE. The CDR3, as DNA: TGTGCCAGCAGCGAGGGACAGGACTACGAGCAGTACTTC. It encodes CASSEGQDYEQYF.

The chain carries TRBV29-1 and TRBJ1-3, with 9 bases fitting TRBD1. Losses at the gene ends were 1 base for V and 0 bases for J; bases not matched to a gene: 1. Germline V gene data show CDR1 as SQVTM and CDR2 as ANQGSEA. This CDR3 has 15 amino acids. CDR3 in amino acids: CSVEADRGSGNTIYF. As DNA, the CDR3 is TGCAGCGTTGAAGCGGACAGGGGCTCTGGAAACACCATATATTTT.

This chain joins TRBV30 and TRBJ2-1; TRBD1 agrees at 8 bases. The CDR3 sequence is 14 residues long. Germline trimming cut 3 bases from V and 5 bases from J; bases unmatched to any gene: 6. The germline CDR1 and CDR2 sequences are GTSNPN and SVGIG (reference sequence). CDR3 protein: CAWRRPGGNNEQFF. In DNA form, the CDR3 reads TGTGCCTGGAGGCGGCCAGGGGGCAACAATGAGCAGTTCTTC. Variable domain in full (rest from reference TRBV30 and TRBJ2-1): SQTIHQWPATLVQPVGSPLSLECTVEGTSNPNLYWYRQAAGRGLQLLFYSVGIGQISSEVPQNLSASRPQDRQFILSSKKLLLSDSGFYLCAWRRPGGNNEQFFGPGTRLTVL.

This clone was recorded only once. CDR3 region: CASSSPGTVNTEAFF. The CDR3 DNA reads as TGTGCCAGCAGTTCCCCCGGGACAGTGAACACTGAAGCTTTCTTT. The V and J genes are TRBV7-9 and TRBJ1-1, with 7 bases that match TRBD1. V dropped 6 bases and J dropped 0; count of bases not matched to a gene: 7. The CDR3 runs to 15 residues. Germline CDR1 and CDR2: SEHNR and FQNEAQ (reference sequence).

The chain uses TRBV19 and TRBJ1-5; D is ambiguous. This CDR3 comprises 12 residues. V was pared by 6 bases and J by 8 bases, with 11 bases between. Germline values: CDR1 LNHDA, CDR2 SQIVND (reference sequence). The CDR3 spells CASRSTPEPQHF. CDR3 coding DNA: TGTGCCAGTAGGTCCACCCCGGAGCCCCAGCATTTT. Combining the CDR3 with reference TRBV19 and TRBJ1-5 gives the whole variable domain DGGITQSPKYLFRKEGQNVTLSCEQNLNHDAMYWYRQDPGQGLRLIYYSQIVNDFQKGDIAEGYSVSREKKESFPLTVTSAQKNPTAFYLCASRSTPEPQHFGDGTRLSIL.

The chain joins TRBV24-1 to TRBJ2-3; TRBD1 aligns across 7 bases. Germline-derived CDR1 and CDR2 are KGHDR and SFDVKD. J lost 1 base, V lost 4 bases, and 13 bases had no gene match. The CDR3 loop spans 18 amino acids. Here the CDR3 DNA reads TGTGCCACCAGTGACCGGCGGGCGCAGGGGGAAGGCACAGATACGCAGTATTTT. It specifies CATSDRRAQGEGTDTQYF.

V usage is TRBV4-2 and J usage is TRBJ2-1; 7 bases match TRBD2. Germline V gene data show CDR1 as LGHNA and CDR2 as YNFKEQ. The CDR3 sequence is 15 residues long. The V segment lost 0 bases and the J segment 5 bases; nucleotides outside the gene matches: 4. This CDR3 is CASSQEGTINNEQFF. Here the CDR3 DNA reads TGTGCCAGCAGCCAAGAAGGGACTATAAACAATGAGCAGTTCTTC.

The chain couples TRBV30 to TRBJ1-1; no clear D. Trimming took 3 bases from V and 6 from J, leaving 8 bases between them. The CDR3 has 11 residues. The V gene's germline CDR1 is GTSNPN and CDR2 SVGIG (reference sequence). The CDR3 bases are TGTGCCTGGAGCGACACACCTGAAGCTTTCTTT. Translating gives CAWSDTPEAFF. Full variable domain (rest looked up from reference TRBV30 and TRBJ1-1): SQTIHQWPATLVQPVGSPLSLECTVEGTSNPNLYWYRQAAGRGLQLLFYSVGIGQISSEVPQNLSASRPQDRQFILSSKKLLLSDSGFYLCAWSDTPEAFFGQGTRLTVV.

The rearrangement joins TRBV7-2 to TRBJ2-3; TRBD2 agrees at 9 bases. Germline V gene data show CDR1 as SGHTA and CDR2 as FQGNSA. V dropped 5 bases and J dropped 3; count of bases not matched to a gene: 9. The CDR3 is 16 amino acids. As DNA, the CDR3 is TGTGCCAGCAGCCCCCCGGGCGGGAGGGCAACAGATACGCAGTATTTT. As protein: CASSPPGGRATDTQYF.

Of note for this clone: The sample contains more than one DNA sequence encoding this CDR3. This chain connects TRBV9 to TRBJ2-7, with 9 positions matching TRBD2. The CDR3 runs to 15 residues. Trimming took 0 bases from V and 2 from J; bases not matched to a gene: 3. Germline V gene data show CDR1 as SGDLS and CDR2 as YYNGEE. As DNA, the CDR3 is TGTGCCAGCAGCGTAGGTTCTAGCGGGACCTACGAGCAGTACTTC. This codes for CASSVGSSGTYEQYF.

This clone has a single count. CDR3 sequence reads: CASSISQGLPYEQYF. The CDR3 region has the DNA TGTGCCAGTAGTATATCCCAGGGGCTCCCCTACGAGCAGTACTTC. The chain uses TRBV19 and TRBJ2-7; D is possibly TRBD1 (6 bases). CDR3 length equals 15 residues. Trimming removed 2 bases from V and 2 bases from J, with 13 bases in between. Germline V gene data show CDR1 as LNHDA and CDR2 as SQIVND (reference sequence). Filled out from reference TRBV19 and TRBJ2-7, the complete variable domain reads DGGITQSPKYLFRKEGQNVTLSCEQNLNHDAMYWYRQDPGQGLRLIYYSQIVNDFQKGDIAEGYSVSREKKESFPLTVTSAQKNPTAFYLCASSISQGLPYEQYFGPGTRLTVT.

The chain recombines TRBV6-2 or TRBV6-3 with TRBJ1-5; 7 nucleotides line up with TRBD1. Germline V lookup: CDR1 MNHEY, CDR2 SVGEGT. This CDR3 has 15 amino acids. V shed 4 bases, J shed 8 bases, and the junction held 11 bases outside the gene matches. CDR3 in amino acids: CASSFSGTDLEPQHF. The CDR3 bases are TGTGCCAGCAGTTTTTCCGGGACAGACCTCGAGCCCCAGCATTTT.

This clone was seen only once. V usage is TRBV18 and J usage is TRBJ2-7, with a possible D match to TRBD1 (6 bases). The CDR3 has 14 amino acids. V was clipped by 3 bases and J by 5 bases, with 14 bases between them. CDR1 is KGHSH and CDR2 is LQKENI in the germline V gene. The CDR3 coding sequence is TGTGCCAGCTCACCCCTGACAGGATGGGACGAGCAGTACTTC. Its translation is CASSPLTGWDEQYF.

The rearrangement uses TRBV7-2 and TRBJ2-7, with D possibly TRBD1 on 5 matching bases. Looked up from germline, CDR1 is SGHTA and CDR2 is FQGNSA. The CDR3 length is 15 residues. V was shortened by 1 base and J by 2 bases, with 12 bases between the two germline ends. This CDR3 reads CASSLVVTATYEQYF. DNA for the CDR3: TGTGCCAGCAGCTTAGTCGTGACAGCTACCTACGAGCAGTACTTC.